These 27 T cell receptor beta chains were all obtained from the same sample, sequenced in a study of blood T cell repertoires in COVID-19. The data were produced by immunoSEQ multiplex PCR, yet TCRdb's version contains in-frame clones alone and is incomplete. This sample has almost 55,000 clones, with roughly 91% found just once. Sequenced material: peripheral blood. Every receptor here comes from a man aged 50 to 59 with active COVID-19.

The gene calls are TRBV5-6 and TRBJ2-7; 8 positions match TRBD2. This CDR3 has 14 amino acids. V shed 2 bases and J 3 bases; nucleotides not matched to a gene: 4. The germline V gene has CDR1 SGHDT and CDR2 YYEEEE. CDR3 region: CASSFRTSHYEQYF. The CDR3 nucleotides read TGTGCCAGCAGCTTCCGGACTAGCCACTACGAGCAGTACTTC.

This sequence joins TRBV6-2 or TRBV6-3 and TRBJ2-2, with 10 bases matching TRBD2. There are 15 residues in the CDR3. With 6 bases clipped from V and 5 bases from J, the junction kept 6 bases outside the gene matches. The germline V gene has CDR1 MNHEY and CDR2 SVGEGT. CDR3 DNA sequence: TGTGCCAGCAGCATTAGCGGGAGGCTAACCGGGGAGCTGTTTTTT. Translation gives CASSISGRLTGELFF.

This clone showed up many times. V is TRBV2 and J is TRBJ1-5, with D perhaps TRBD1 (6 bases). The CDR3 runs to 12 residues. Per germline, CDR1 SNHLY and CDR2 FYNNEI. With 9 bases removed from V and 6 bases from J, the gap between germline ends came to 12 bases. CDR3 region: CASTQGSQPQHF. The CDR3 coding sequence is TGTGCCAGTACGCAGGGGAGTCAGCCCCAGCATTTT.

Written as DNA, the CDR3 is TGTGCCTGGAGTGCGGGTAGCGGGGCCTCCTACGAGCAGTACTTC. This translates into CAWSAGSGASYEQYF. The genes are TRBV30 and TRBJ2-7; TRBD2 agrees at 8 bases. CDR3 size: 15 residues. V shed 1 base and J 0 bases; nucleotides not matched to a gene: 5. Germline V gene lookup returns CDR1 GTSNPN and CDR2 SVGIG (reference sequence).

The chain joins TRBV5-1 to TRBJ2-2; a weak D match, TRBD1 (6 bases). Germline CDR1 and CDR2: SGHRS and YFSETQ. The CDR3 covers 14 residues. V lost 7 bases and J lost 9, with 19 bases in between. CDR3 bases: TGCGCCAGCGGATCCGGGACACAAGTTAGGGAGCTGTTTTTT. Translated: CASGSGTQVRELFF.

The chain combines TRBV28 with TRBJ1-5, with D perhaps TRBD1 (5 bases). Trimming shortened V by 7 bases and J by 4 bases, and 14 bases separated the two germline ends. The CDR3 has 14 residues. Germline CDR1 is MDHEN and CDR2 is SYDVKM. Here the CDR3 reads CASKQGHFNQPQHF. The CDR3 bases are TGTGCCAGCAAGCAGGGCCACTTTAATCAGCCCCAGCATTTT. Full variable domain (missing parts from reference TRBV28 and TRBJ1-5): DVKVTQSSRYLVKRTGEKVFLECVQDMDHENMFWYRQDPGLGLRLIYFSYDVKMKEKGDIPEGYSVSREKKERFSLILESASTNQTSMYLCASKQGHFNQPQHFGDGTRLSIL.

The chain couples TRBV6-6 to TRBJ2-2; maybe TRBD1 (6 bases). The CDR3 runs 15 residues. The germline V and J ends were trimmed by 0 bases and 6 bases, with 11 bases remaining between them. Looked up from germline, CDR1 is MNHNY and CDR2 is SVGAGI (reference sequence). The CDR3 is CASSYSGQRAGELFF. The CDR3 coding sequence is TGTGCCAGCAGTTACTCGGGACAAAGGGCCGGGGAGCTGTTTTTT.

The chain has TRBV5-1 and TRBJ2-7; D unclear. Germline CDR1 and CDR2: SGHRS and YFSETQ. The CDR3 is made up of 13 amino acids. V was shortened by 0 bases and J by 3 bases, with 7 bases between the two germline ends. CDR3 sequence (DNA): TGCGCCAGCAGCTTGGCCTTTAACTACGAGCAGTACTTC. It encodes CASSLAFNYEQYF.

The chain uses TRBV27 and TRBJ1-1; 7 positions agree with TRBD1. Germline V CDR1 and CDR2: MNHEY, SMNVEV (reference sequence). Trimming took 5 bases from V and 5 from J; bases not matched to a gene: 8. The CDR3 has 14 residues. The CDR3 region has the DNA TGTGCCAGCAGTGCCCGACAGGGATGGACTGAAGCTTTCTTT. Residues: CASSARQGWTEAFF.

The genes are TRBV9 and TRBJ2-3; 11 nucleotides match TRBD2. Trimming took 3 bases from V and 2 from J; bases not matched to a gene: 5. CDR3 length: 16 amino acids. Germline V gene sequence: CDR1 SGDLS, CDR2 YYNGEE. In nucleotides, the CDR3 is TGTGCCAGCAGCGGTAGCGGGGGGGGGTTCACAGATACGCAGTATTTT. It codes for CASSGSGGGFTDTQYF.

The CDR3 bases are TGTGCCAGCAGTTACTCTGGCCCTACTACGACCGGGGAGCTGTTTTTT. Residues: CASSYSGPTTTGELFF. The chain combines TRBV6-5 with TRBJ2-2; D uncertain. This CDR3 has 16 amino acids. Trimming pared 0 bases from V and 5 bases from J, leaving 13 bases between. The germline CDR1 and CDR2 sequences are MNHEY and SVGAGI.

This chain uses TRBV28 with TRBJ2-1; 8 bases map to TRBD2. This CDR3 contains 18 residues. The ends lost 6 bases at V and 12 bases at J; junction bases unmatched: 25. Germline assignment: CDR1 MDHEN and CDR2 SYDVKM. The CDR3 DNA sequence: TGTGCCAGCAGCGAAACTAGGACTAGCAGGGGTCTGGTGGGCGGGCAGTTCTTC. Protein product: CASSETRTSRGLVGGQFF.

The chain links TRBV28 to TRBJ1-2; D is uncertain. Germline-derived CDR1 and CDR2 are MDHEN and SYDVKM. The CDR3 extends over 14 amino acids. Trimming stripped 4 bases from V and 2 bases from J, with 11 bases between. CDR3 loop: CASSSPTENYGYTF. The CDR3 coding sequence is TGTGCCAGCAGTTCCCCGACGGAGAACTATGGCTACACCTTC.

The gene calls are TRBV6-2 or TRBV6-3 and TRBJ1-5; 8 bases agree with TRBD1. The germline gives CDR1 MNHEY, CDR2 SVGEGT. The CDR3 has 17 residues. The J segment lost 4 bases and the V segment lost 0 bases, leaving 8 bases of the junction unmatched. CDR3 sequence: CASSYSEVGQGNQPQHF. In DNA form, the CDR3 reads TGTGCCAGCAGTTACTCGGAGGTCGGACAGGGAAATCAGCCCCAGCATTTT.

The rearrangement links TRBV30 to TRBJ1-2, with 7 bases fitting TRBD1. The CDR3 runs to 12 residues. Germline-derived CDR1 and CDR2 are GTSNPN and SVGIG (reference sequence). This CDR3 reads CARDRRGYGYTF. The CDR3 DNA follows: TGTGCTAGGGACAGACGCGGCTATGGCTACACCTTC.

This clone has only one observation. CDR3 protein: CASSLSDREGSPLHF. Here the CDR3 DNA reads TGTGCCAGCAGCTTATCGGACAGGGAAGGATCACCCCTCCACTTT. The chain recombines TRBV7-2 with TRBJ1-6, with 8 nucleotides matching TRBD1. CDR3 length equals 15 residues. Germline V lookup: CDR1 SGHTA, CDR2 FQGNSA. Unmatched junction bases numbered 7, after V lost 2 bases and J lost 10 bases.

This clone was seen only once. V is TRBV25-1 and J is TRBJ1-2; 9 nucleotides align to TRBD1. The V gene end was trimmed by 1 base and the J gene end by 4 bases; junction bases not matched to a gene: 4. The CDR3 spans 15 residues. The germline V gene encodes CDR1 MGHDK and CDR2 SYGVNS. CDR3 residues: CASSEWGQGSYGYTF. The CDR3 DNA reads TGTGCCAGCAGTGAATGGGGACAGGGCAGCTATGGCTACACCTTC.

The chain combines TRBV27 with TRBJ1-5, with D tentatively TRBD1 (6 bases). Germline CDR1 MNHEY, CDR2 SMNVEV (reference sequence). The CDR3 runs 16 residues. The V end was cut by 6 bases, the J end by 0 bases, with 15 bases between. In DNA, the CDR3 is TGTGCCAGCAGCACCCACAGACAGGATAGCAATCAGCCCCAGCATTTT. Its protein product is CASSTHRQDSNQPQHF.

The V call is TRBV19, the J call TRBJ2-5, with TRBD1 matching 10 bases. The trim removed 4 bases at V and 3 bases at J, leaving 8 bases unmatched. The CDR3 has 16 residues. CDR1 and CDR2 (germline): LNHDA, SQIVND (reference sequence). CDR3 residues: CASSTYRDRGKETQYF. The CDR3 bases are TGTGCCAGTAGTACTTACCGGGACAGGGGCAAAGAGACCCAGTACTTC.

This clone was recorded once. This rearrangement joins TRBV27 to TRBJ2-3, with 9 positions matching TRBD2. CDR3 length: 15 residues. Trimming removed 7 bases from V and 7 bases from J; junction bases left unmatched: 12. Germline V CDR1 and CDR2: MNHEY, SMNVEV (reference sequence). In nucleotides, the CDR3 is TGTGCCAGCACCCTTGGCGGGGGGGCCGGGAATACGCAGTATTTT. It translates to CASTLGGGAGNTQYF.

This clone has a single count. The chain combines TRBV29-1 with TRBJ1-5; 7 bases align to TRBD1. Trimming cost V 4 bases and J 5 bases; bases outside gene matches: 8. Per the germline V gene, CDR1 is SQVTM and CDR2 is ANQGSEA. This CDR3 region has 14 residues. Here the CDR3 reads CSVVTGSVDQPQHF. The CDR3 DNA follows: TGCAGCGTTGTGACAGGGTCGGTAGATCAGCCCCAGCATTTT.

CDR3 coding DNA: TGTGCCAGTAGCCGGGGACAGGGGTCGTACGAGCAGTACTTC. Amino acid sequence: CASSRGQGSYEQYF. This sequence joins TRBV9 and TRBJ2-7; 10 positions match TRBD1. Germline CDR1 and CDR2: SGDLS and YYNGEE. The CDR3 covers 14 residues. V shed 8 bases and J 4 bases; nucleotides not matched to a gene: 9.

V and J are TRBV19 and TRBJ2-2, with 8 bases identical to TRBD2. The germline V gene encodes CDR1 LNHDA and CDR2 SQIVND (reference sequence). The V segment lost 7 bases and the J segment 1 base; nucleotides outside the gene matches: 5. The CDR3 is 15 amino acids. Written as DNA, the CDR3 is TGTGCCAGTAAGCTAGCGGGCCAGAACACCGGGGAGCTGTTTTTT. It specifies CASKLAGQNTGELFF.

The rearrangement links TRBV12-3 or TRBV12-4 to TRBJ2-1, with D maybe TRBD1 (6 bases). The V and J ends lost 5 bases and 9 bases respectively, with 11 bases between them. The CDR3 has 12 amino acids. The CDR3 region is CASSPGTSEQFF. The CDR3 DNA sequence: TGTGCCAGCAGTCCTGGGACATCTGAGCAGTTCTTC.

This chain joins TRBV25-1 and TRBJ2-3, with 9 bases that match TRBD2. The V gene's germline CDR1 is MGHDK and CDR2 SYGVNS. The CDR3 sequence is 16 residues long. Trimming at V came to 1 base and at J to 2 bases, leaving 4 bases not matched to a gene. The CDR3 loop is CASSELGLAITDTQYF. The CDR3 coding sequence is TGTGCCAGCAGTGAATTGGGACTAGCCATCACAGATACGCAGTATTTT.

J is TRBJ2-3 and V is TRBV20-1; 9 bases align to TRBD1. The CDR3 is 11 amino acids. V gave up 4 bases and J gave up 14 bases; unmatched junction bases: 7. Germline V gene data show CDR1 as DFQATT and CDR2 as SNEGSKA (reference sequence). The CDR3 nucleotides are TGCAGTGCTACTTTCGGACAGGGGTTGTATTTT. Protein: CSATFGQGLYF.

The rearrangement joins TRBV3-1 (or the pseudogene TRBV3-2) to TRBJ2-2; no definite D call. Germline V CDR1 and CDR2: LGHDT, YNNKEL (reference sequence). V was clipped by 6 bases and J by 0 bases, with 5 bases between them. The CDR3 has 13 residues. The CDR3 is CASRLANTGELFF. The CDR3 nucleotides are TGTGCCAGCAGATTAGCGAACACCGGGGAGCTGTTTTTT.